The next 16 T cell receptor beta chains were all read from a single sample in a study of blood T cells in healthy people across ages (dated by TCRdb to 2013 to 2016). Library preparation was by 5' RACE. Sequencing used an Illumina HiSeq 2500. A second PCR of about 7 to 12 cycles was run with a J-beta primer mix and a sample-barcoded 5' primer. TCRdb reprocessed the public reads (quality trimming at Q25 with fastp, clone calling with MiXCR) and kept in-frame beta chains. One record per CDR3 amino acid sequence lists the most common genes and DNA. This sample is represented by about 1.6 million distinct CDR3 sequences; roughly 32% of them were singletons. The top ten constitute approximately 10% of the sample. The specimen sequenced was blood. The origin of the receptors is a woman between 25 and 40 years old in good health.

This clonotype was seen a few times. This chain connects TRBV4-1 to TRBJ2-3; D uncertain. CDR3 length: 15 residues. The V end lost 2 bases, the J end lost 6 bases, and 15 bases lay between the germline ends. Germline CDR1 reads MGHRA; CDR2 reads YSYEKL. The CDR3 region has the DNA TGCGCCAGCAGCCAATTAAGTCTACTGGGGGATACGCAGTATTTT. Translating gives CASSQLSLLGDTQYF.

The V call is TRBV6-6, the J call TRBJ1-2, with D possibly being TRBD1 (6 bases). Deletions cut 3 bases from V and 7 bases from J, with 12 bases between. Germline CDR1 and CDR2: MNHNY and SVGAGI (reference sequence). This CDR3 has 13 residues. The CDR3 nucleotides are TGTGCCAGCAGTTATGGAGGACAGTTTGGCTACACCTTC. Translating gives CASSYGGQFGYTF.

This chain uses TRBV5-1 with TRBJ2-3; 9 bases agree with TRBD2. There are 16 residues in the CDR3. The germline V gene has CDR1 SGHRS and CDR2 YFSETQ. J lost 6 bases, V lost 1 base, and 9 bases had no gene match. In nucleotides, the CDR3 is TGCGCCAGCAGCTTGTGGTCTGGCGGGGGGGCGGATACGCAGTATTTT. Protein: CASSLWSGGGADTQYF.

This chain uses TRBV28 with TRBJ1-2; no definite D call. The CDR3 loop spans 17 amino acids. V was shortened by 10 bases and J by 2 bases, with 26 bases between the two germline ends. Looked up from germline, CDR1 is MDHEN and CDR2 is SYDVKM. The CDR3 is CATNKDVRQAGNYGYTF. The CDR3 nucleotides read TGTGCCACTAATAAAGACGTAAGGCAGGCAGGCAACTATGGCTACACCTTC.

The rearrangement uses TRBV5-4 and TRBJ2-4; 7 nucleotides align to TRBD2. J was trimmed by 15 bases and V by 2 bases; bases with no gene match: 8. The CDR3 loop spans 12 amino acids. CDR1 and CDR2 from the germline V gene are SGHNT and YYREEE (reference sequence). The CDR3 region has the DNA TGTGCCAGCAGCTTAGAACGGGGGGAACGGTACTTC. The encoded protein is CASSLERGERYF.

CDR3 in DNA: TGTGCCAGCAGCTTTCAGGGGGAAACTCTGGGCTACACCTTC. Its translation: CASSFQGETLGYTF. This chain uses TRBV5-6 with TRBJ1-2, with 7 bases that match TRBD1. Germline CDR1 and CDR2: SGHDT and YYEEEE. V was pared by 2 bases and J by 8 bases, with 9 bases of the junction left unmatched. The CDR3 consists of 14 residues.

The V and J genes are TRBV27 and TRBJ1-1, with unresolved D. The CDR3 totals 13 residues. The V gene's germline CDR1 is MNHEY and CDR2 SMNVEV (reference sequence). V was trimmed by 4 bases and J by 0 bases, leaving 6 bases between them. CDR3: CASSYQVNTEAFF. The CDR3 bases are TGTGCCAGCAGTTATCAGGTGAACACTGAAGCTTTCTTT.

The chain is built from TRBV4-1 and TRBJ1-1; D unresolved. Trimming took off 2 bases at V and 4 bases at J, with 11 bases between the two ends. Germline V gene sequence: CDR1 MGHRA, CDR2 YSYEKL. The CDR3 spans 14 residues. The CDR3 sequence: CASSQPSRGTEAFF. Here the CDR3 DNA reads TGCGCCAGCAGCCAACCAAGTCGCGGCACTGAAGCTTTCTTT.

The chain joins TRBV6-5 to TRBJ1-2, with D unclear. Deletions cut 5 bases from V and 0 bases from J, with 10 bases between. Germline CDR1 and CDR2: MNHEY and SVGAGI. The CDR3 runs 14 residues. The CDR3 protein is CASSRLGANYGYTF. CDR3 in DNA: TGTGCCAGCAGTCGCTTAGGAGCTAACTATGGCTACACCTTC.

This clonotype was seen a few times. The chain links TRBV28 to TRBJ2-3, with 11 bases matching TRBD1. With 8 bases clipped from V and 2 bases from J, the junction kept 9 bases outside the gene matches. From germline, CDR1 is MDHEN and CDR2 SYDVKM. CDR3 length equals 16 residues. The CDR3 bases are TGTGCCAGCCAGATCCGGGACAGGGGGATCACAGATACGCAGTATTTT. As protein: CASQIRDRGITDTQYF.

The CDR3 reads CASSLGSGGYDYEQYF. The CDR3 nucleotides are TGTGCCAGCAGCTTGGGTTCAGGGGGGTACGACTACGAGCAGTACTTC. The V gene is TRBV5-6, the J gene TRBJ2-7, with a weak D call TRBD1 (7 bases). This CDR3 is built from 16 residues. V dropped 0 bases and J dropped 3 bases, with 16 bases sitting between them. From germline, CDR1 is SGHDT and CDR2 YYEEEE.

The genes are TRBV5-1 and TRBJ2-7, with D maybe TRBD2 (7 bases). This CDR3 has 16 residues. Trimming removed 0 bases at V and 2 bases at J, with 15 bases between. Germline CDR1 SGHRS, CDR2 YFSETQ. CDR3 in amino acids: CASSLAGGQGPYEQYF. The CDR3 DNA reads as TGCGCCAGCAGCTTGGCCGGGGGGCAGGGACCCTACGAGCAGTACTTC.

This clonotype was seen repeatedly, ten times or more. CDR3 sequence reads: CASSSAGIETQYF. CDR3 DNA: TGTGCCAGCAGCTCGGCAGGGATAGAGACCCAGTACTTC. The chain couples TRBV11-1 to TRBJ2-5, with D perhaps matching TRBD1 (5 bases). Germline V gives CDR1 SGHAT, CDR2 FQDESV (reference sequence). V gave up 4 bases and J gave up 4 bases, with 10 bases separating them. The CDR3 runs 13 residues.

The chain combines TRBV12-3 or TRBV12-4 with TRBJ1-1; D is perhaps TRBD1 (5 bases). The CDR3 spans 14 residues. The V gene lost 6 bases and the J gene lost 3 bases, with 14 bases spanning the gap. The CDR3 region has the DNA TGTGCCAGCAGCCGGGGACGTGGGGACACTGAAGCTTTCTTT. It is translated as CASSRGRGDTEAFF.

This chain uses TRBV7-9 with TRBJ1-6; D uncertain. Germline values: CDR1 SEHNR, CDR2 FQNEAQ (reference sequence). CDR3 length equals 16 residues. Trimming took off 4 bases at V and 0 bases at J, with 10 bases between the two ends. The DNA for the CDR3 is TGTGCCAGCAGCTCTCAGCCGCCCTCCTATAATTCACCCCTCCACTTT. Protein sequence: CASSSQPPSYNSPLHF.

On this clonotype: This may arise from a read error, as a much more abundant clone is one base away. This rearrangement joins TRBV15 to TRBJ2-7, with 7 bases fitting TRBD1. The DNA end is more similar to TRBJ2-5, so the J call may be wrong. The CDR3 spans 13 residues. The germline V gene encodes CDR1 LNHNV and CDR2 YYDKDF (reference sequence). The CDR3 sequence: CVTSRQGAETQYF. CDR3 nucleotides: TGTGTCACCAGCAGACAGGGCGCGGAGACCCAGTACTTC.